This T cell receptor (beta chain) was recovered during a study of T cell changes during pregnancy in multiple sclerosis. The CDR3 covers 13 residues. Trimming took off 0 bases at V and 6 bases at J, with 8 bases between the two ends. Germline V lookup: CDR1 MNHEY, CDR2 SVGAGI. Sequencing used immunoSEQ multiplex PCR; TCRdb keeps in-frame clones, though not all of them. The table shows over 90,000 clones, with just over 90% occurring only once. This sequence was found in a female donor in good health, enrolled as a control in a pregnancy study. The specimen was peripheral blood, collected in the second trimester of pregnancy. The genes are TRBV6-5 and TRBJ1-1; D is possibly TRBD1 (6 bases). CDR3: CASSYSSGAEAFF. In DNA, the CDR3 is TGTGCCAGCAGTTACTCGTCAGGGGCTGAAGCTTTCTTT.